A single sample is the source of the 14 T cell receptor beta chains below, sequenced in a study of T cells after yellow fever vaccination. Via MiXCR, TCRdb re-called the 5' RACE reads, giving one row per CDR3 protein. The sample includes around 530,000 distinct CDR3 sequences, about a sixth of them seen just once. The sequencing used PBMCs, collected 5 days after the first yellow fever vaccination. These TCRs come from a man aged 18-30 years who received the YFV17D yellow fever vaccine.

This clonotype was seen a handful of times. V usage is TRBV5-1 and J usage is TRBJ1-4; D uncertain. The V end lost 4 bases, the J end lost 3 bases, and 16 bases lay between the germline ends. Germline V gene lookup returns CDR1 SGHRS and CDR2 YFSETQ. CDR3 length: 16 amino acids. CDR3 in DNA: TGCGCCAGCAGCCCCGGGTCGGCGGTTTCTAATGAAAAACTGTTTTTT. Protein sequence: CASSPGSAVSNEKLFF.

This sequence joins TRBV5-1 and TRBJ2-1; 9 bases map to TRBD2. This CDR3 has 14 residues. Germline lookup yields CDR1 SGHRS and CDR2 YFSETQ. J gave up 15 bases and V 2 bases, and 12 bases lay outside the gene matches. CDR3 sequence: CASSFERGAAAAFF. The CDR3 DNA sequence: TGCGCCAGCAGCTTCGAGCGGGGGGCGGCGGCGGCGTTCTTC. Filled out from reference TRBV5-1 and TRBJ2-1, the complete variable domain reads KAGVTQTPRYLIKTRGQQVTLSCSPISGHRSVSWYQQTPGQGLQFLFEYFSETQRNKGNFPGRFSGRQFSNSRSEMNVSTLELGDSALYLCASSFERGAAAAFFGPGTRLTVL.

This clonotype was found a few times. The rearrangement joins TRBV7-3 to TRBJ1-2; no clear D. Germline CDR1 is SGHTA and CDR2 is FQGTGA. The CDR3 is 13 residues long. Between the trimmed V and J ends, which lost 5 bases and 5 bases, there was a span of 12 bases. The CDR3 region has the DNA TGTGCCAGCAGCCGAGGACCAGCTTATGGCTACACCTTC. It is translated as CASSRGPAYGYTF.

This sequence joins TRBV24-1 and TRBJ2-5; no reliable D call. V was trimmed by 2 bases and J by 2 bases, leaving 8 bases between them. The CDR3 is 14 amino acids. CDR1 and CDR2 (germline): KGHDR, SFDVKD. This chain's CDR3 is CATSDSTEQETQYF. The CDR3 DNA is TGTGCCACCAGTGATTCCACTGAGCAAGAGACCCAGTACTTC.

The gene calls are TRBV28 and TRBJ2-3, with 9 bases lining up with TRBD1. V was pared by 2 bases and J by 4 bases, with 4 bases of the junction left unmatched. CDR1 and CDR2 from the germline V gene are MDHEN and SYDVKM. The length of the CDR3 is 15 residues. The DNA of the CDR3 is TGTGCCAGCAGTTTAGCCGGACAGGGGCCAGATACGCAGTATTTT. This encodes CASSLAGQGPDTQYF.

The gene calls are TRBV5-4 and TRBJ2-1; 7 bases map to TRBD1. Germline V gene data show CDR1 as SGHNT and CDR2 as YYREEE (reference sequence). V was clipped by 6 bases and J by 1 base; unmatched bases: 7. The CDR3 is 15 residues long. CDR3 residues: CASTETGDSYNEQFF. DNA for the CDR3: TGTGCCAGCACCGAAACAGGGGATTCCTACAATGAGCAGTTCTTC.

The V and J genes are TRBV4-1 and TRBJ2-4; the D gene is possibly TRBD2 (6 bases). Germline V CDR1 and CDR2: MGHRA, YSYEKL. The V end was cut by 1 base, the J end by 3 bases, with 19 bases between. CDR3 size: 18 residues. The CDR3 coding sequence is TGCGCCAGCAGCCAAGGTCGGGCGGCGGGGCCGAACAAAAACATTCAGTACTTC. Translating gives CASSQGRAAGPNKNIQYF.

V gene TRBV12-3 or TRBV12-4 combines with J gene TRBJ1-5, with a tentative D call TRBD1 (5 bases). The germline V and J ends were trimmed by 3 bases and 5 bases, with 17 bases remaining between them. This CDR3 spans 16 amino acids. CDR3 in amino acids: CASSFQPEDSYQPQHF. In DNA, the CDR3 is TGTGCCAGCAGTTTTCAACCCGAAGACAGTTATCAGCCCCAGCATTTT.

The chain has TRBV5-1 and TRBJ1-4, with a tentative D call TRBD1 (5 bases). Germline values: CDR1 SGHRS, CDR2 YFSETQ. The CDR3 contains 14 residues. V lost 0 bases to trimming and J lost 8 bases, with 11 bases between them. The CDR3 nucleotides are TGCGCCAGCAGCTTGGCCATAGGGGTGGAAAAACTGTTTTTT. Translating it yields CASSLAIGVEKLFF.

The J gene is TRBJ2-7, the V gene TRBV30; tentatively, D is TRBD2 (5 bases). The V end was cut by 0 bases, the J end by 6 bases, with 15 bases between. Germline-derived CDR1 and CDR2 are GTSNPN and SVGIG (reference sequence). The CDR3 is made up of 14 amino acids. The CDR3 is CAWSVTGITTEQYF. The CDR3 bases are TGTGCCTGGAGTGTAACCGGGATCACGACCGAGCAGTACTTC.

This clonotype was seen a handful of times. The chain employs TRBV7-2 and TRBJ1-2, with D unclear. Trimming removed 5 bases from V and 4 bases from J, with 20 bases in between. The CDR3 runs to 16 residues. Germline lookup yields CDR1 SGHTA and CDR2 FQGNSA. Here the CDR3 DNA reads TGTGCCAGCAGCCTTCCCGGGTCCGCCAAAATCTATGGCTACACCTTC. Translated: CASSLPGSAKIYGYTF.

The J gene is TRBJ1-6, the V gene TRBV2; D unresolved. Trimming took off 8 bases at V and 0 bases at J, with 11 bases between the two ends. From germline, CDR1 is SNHLY and CDR2 FYNNEI. The length of the CDR3 is 15 residues. CDR3 bases: TGTGCCAGCGGCTCTGGAAGCTCCTATAATTCACCCCTCCACTTT. Translation: CASGSGSSYNSPLHF.

CDR3 DNA sequence: TGCAGTGCTACGCTAGCGGGGTACGAGCAGTACTTC. This translates into CSATLAGYEQYF. The chain couples TRBV20-1 to TRBJ2-7; TRBD2 aligns across 9 bases. The J segment lost 4 bases and the V segment lost 4 bases, leaving 2 bases of the junction unmatched. The CDR3 runs to 12 residues. Germline loops: CDR1 DFQATT, CDR2 SNEGSKA (reference sequence).

This clonotype occurred a few times. The genes are TRBV10-3 and TRBJ2-1, with a weak D call TRBD2 (7 bases). The V gene lost 6 bases and the J gene lost 6 bases, with 15 bases spanning the gap. This CDR3 has 14 amino acids. In germline, CDR1 is ENHRY, CDR2 SYGVKD. CDR3 loop: CAISPLGGGNEQFF. For the CDR3, the DNA is TGTGCCATCAGCCCCCTGGGAGGGGGCAATGAGCAGTTCTTC.